This TCR beta chain was obtained from a study of blood T cell repertoires in COVID-19. Study details: Samples representing acute and convalescent COVID-19 were sourced from the United States, Italy and Spain. The cDNA or gDNA used as material had been derived from T cells, B-cell-depleted T cells, or PBMCs.

Study processing details: Nucleated cell counts were estimated from reference gene primer amplification. Sequencing was performed with immunoSEQ multiplex PCR; in TCRdb, only in-frame clones are kept and a portion is missing. V and J calls and clone size follow that table, whereas D and trimming were derived from the DNA. The table lists about 210,000 clones, around 92% of them singletons. Trimming removed 3 bases from V and 6 bases from J; junction bases left unmatched: 3. The V gene's germline CDR1 is GTSNPN and CDR2 SVGIG (reference sequence). The CDR3 covers 12 residues. The sample consisted of peripheral blood. This sequence originates from a young man with acute or convalescent COVID-19. The J gene is TRBJ2-7, the V gene TRBV30, with TRBD2 matching over 9 bases. CDR3 protein: CAWRRGGSEQYF. In DNA form, the CDR3 reads TGTGCCTGGAGGCGGGGGGGGTCCGAGCAGTACTTC.